This T cell receptor (beta chain) comes out of a study of beta chain features in type 1 diabetes. In the study overall: Age, gender, cell numbers and subset yield matched between patients and controls. Sorted cells numbering approximately 110,000,000 were examined across all samples. Whole-study findings and limits: It was among patients, rather than healthy donors, that naive, central memory and Treg TCRB repertoires appeared more similar. Because the template was cDNA, high-expressing cells might be over-represented.

Concerning this clone itself: What it binds is unknown.

Germline loops: CDR1 SGDLS, CDR2 YYNGEE. The V end was cut by 4 bases, the J end by 2 bases, with 18 bases between. CDR3 size: 16 residues. What was sequenced were expressed TCRB transcripts, since all of the isolated RNA had been reverse transcribed. The data were produced by immunoSEQ multiplex PCR, yet TCRdb's version contains in-frame clones alone and is incomplete. The sample has roughly 500,000 clones; about an eighth are singletons. This TCR derives from a young woman in good health. Sample: naive CD4+ T cells from blood. This chain links TRBV9 with TRBJ2-5; tentatively, D is TRBD1 (5 bases). This CDR3 is CASSSSLQGGQETQYF. The CDR3 DNA reads as TGTGCCAGCAGCTCAAGCCTCCAGGGTGGACAAGAGACCCAGTACTTC.